Listed here are 28 T cell receptor beta chains from one sample, sequenced in a study of siplizumab effects on memory and regulatory T cells. Data came from immunoSEQ multiplex PCR; TCRdb stores just in-frame clones and leaves some out. This table holds about 120,000 clones, about 94% found once. Sequencing was carried out using non-Treg CD4+ T cells sorted from blood. All receptors come from a human donor in good health.

The V and J genes are TRBV12-5 and TRBJ2-3; D not resolved. This CDR3 comprises 14 residues. The germline V gene has CDR1 LGHNT and CDR2 FRNRAP. The V end lost 3 bases, the J end lost 2 bases, and 9 bases lay between the germline ends. The CDR3 sequence: CASGFGRDTDTQYF. CDR3 in DNA: TGTGCTAGTGGTTTCGGAAGAGACACAGATACGCAGTATTTT.

J is TRBJ2-7 and V is TRBV6-5; 7 nucleotides line up with TRBD1. The CDR3 runs to 13 residues. V lost 7 bases and J lost 3; bases outside the gene matches: 6. Germline V gene sequence: CDR1 MNHEY, CDR2 SVGAGI. CDR3: CASIVTGCYEQYF. CDR3 DNA: TGTGCCAGCATCGTGACAGGGTGCTACGAGCAGTACTTC.

The chain recombines TRBV6-5 with TRBJ2-7, with TRBD1 matching 8 bases. The CDR3 length is 14 residues. With V trimmed by 6 bases and J by 1 base, 5 bases remained unmatched. Germline V CDR1 and CDR2: MNHEY, SVGAGI. The CDR3 reads CASRKDRASYEQYF. Written as DNA, the CDR3 is TGTGCCAGCAGGAAGGACAGGGCTTCCTACGAGCAGTACTTC.

This chain links TRBV18 with TRBJ2-5; the D gene is possibly TRBD1 (7 bases). The CDR3 totals 15 residues. Germline V lookup: CDR1 KGHSH, CDR2 LQKENI. Trimming removed 3 bases from V and 4 bases from J, with 15 bases in between. The chain's CDR3 is CASSPSRGVTETQYF. CDR3 DNA sequence: TGTGCCAGCTCACCGTCCAGGGGGGTTACAGAGACCCAGTACTTC.

This chain joins TRBV10-3 and TRBJ2-7; 11 bases line up with TRBD1. Germline CDR1 is ENHRY and CDR2 is SYGVKD. J was trimmed by 3 bases and V by 10 bases; bases with no gene match: 5. This CDR3 has 13 residues. The CDR3 DNA reads as TGTGCCACCAGGACAGGGGGCCTCTACGAGCAGTACTTC. It encodes CATRTGGLYEQYF.

V is TRBV5-1 and J is TRBJ1-1; TRBD1 might be the D (6 bases). Germline V gene data show CDR1 as SGHRS and CDR2 as YFSETQ. This CDR3 has 15 amino acids. Trimming left V 1 base short and J 2 bases short, with 12 bases between. CDR3 sequence: CASSLHGGANTEAFF. CDR3 coding DNA: TGCGCCAGCAGCTTGCATGGGGGCGCAAACACTGAAGCTTTCTTT.

The chain joins TRBV28 to TRBJ1-2, with a possible D match to TRBD1 (5 bases). The germline CDR1 and CDR2 sequences are MDHEN and SYDVKM. Trimming removed 10 bases at V and 1 base at J, with 16 bases between. CDR3 size: 14 residues. CDR3 bases: TGTGCCACCCAAATTGGGGGTTTTAACTATGGCTACACCTTC. As protein: CATQIGGFNYGYTF.

J is TRBJ2-7 and V is TRBV5-1, with a tentative D call TRBD2 (5 bases). Germline CDR1 is SGHRS and CDR2 is YFSETQ. The CDR3 extends over 12 amino acids. Trimming left V 4 bases short and J 4 bases short, with 9 bases between. CDR3 DNA: TGCGCCAGCAGCACGGACTTTTACGAGCAGTACTTC. Translating it yields CASSTDFYEQYF.

This clone came up once. The chain uses TRBV19 and TRBJ1-2; D remains unclear. Per germline, CDR1 LNHDA and CDR2 SQIVND (reference sequence). The V gene lost 11 bases and the J gene lost 0 bases, with 22 bases spanning the gap. The length of the CDR3 is 16 residues. The chain's CDR3 is CARVRGCPIPNYGYTF. The CDR3 region has the DNA TGTGCCCGGGTCCGGGGTTGTCCCATCCCTAACTATGGCTACACCTTC.

The chain links TRBV6-1 to TRBJ2-7; TRBD1 is a possible D gene (5 bases). Germline V CDR1 and CDR2: MNHNS, SASEGT. This CDR3 region has 11 residues. Trimming removed 7 bases from V and 6 bases from J, with 10 bases in between. The CDR3 sequence is CASTQVLEQYF. Here the CDR3 DNA reads TGTGCCAGCACACAGGTCCTCGAGCAGTACTTC.

V is TRBV6-5 and J is TRBJ1-2; D not resolved. The V gene lost 4 bases and the J gene lost 8 bases, with 14 bases spanning the gap. The CDR3 has 13 amino acids. Germline CDR1 reads MNHEY; CDR2 reads SVGAGI. The CDR3 is CASSSPLDGGYTF. The CDR3, as DNA: TGTGCCAGCAGTTCCCCATTAGACGGGGGCTACACCTTC.

The chain employs TRBV5-1 and TRBJ1-1; tentative D call: TRBD1 (6 bases). Looked up from germline, CDR1 is SGHRS and CDR2 is YFSETQ. V lost 4 bases to trimming and J lost 4 bases, with 17 bases between them. This CDR3 is built from 15 residues. The CDR3 spells CASSGQRTRGTEAFF. In DNA form, the CDR3 reads TGCGCCAGCAGCGGACAGAGAACAAGAGGCACTGAAGCTTTCTTT.

The CDR3 protein is CASSRTSGSYEQYF. In DNA form, the CDR3 reads TGTGCCAGCAGCCGGACTAGCGGGAGCTACGAGCAGTACTTC. This chain connects TRBV11-2 to TRBJ2-7; 13 nucleotides agree with TRBD2. The CDR3 runs 14 residues. Germline CDR1 SGHAT, CDR2 FQNNGV. J gave up 3 bases and V 5 bases, and 1 base lay outside the gene matches.

The J gene is TRBJ1-2, the V gene TRBV6-1; no clear D gene. This CDR3 spans 13 amino acids. The germline V gene encodes CDR1 MNHNS and CDR2 SASEGT. Deletions cut 4 bases from V and 7 bases from J, with 13 bases between. The CDR3 sequence is CASSVREAGGYTF. CDR3 in DNA: TGTGCCAGCAGTGTCCGGGAAGCGGGTGGCTACACCTTC.

This chain connects TRBV14 to TRBJ2-1; 9 positions match TRBD2. The length of the CDR3 is 17 residues. Germline V gene sequence: CDR1 SGHDN, CDR2 FVKESK. The trim removed 0 bases at V and 3 bases at J, leaving 6 bases unmatched. CDR3 DNA: TGTGCCAGCAGCCAAGATACCGGGACTAGCCTCTACAATGAGCAGTTCTTC. It translates to CASSQDTGTSLYNEQFF.

This chain joins TRBV7-9 and TRBJ1-2; tentative D call: TRBD1 (5 bases). The CDR3 loop spans 12 amino acids. The V end was cut by 3 bases, the J end by 6 bases, with 8 bases between. Looked up from germline, CDR1 is SEHNR and CDR2 is FQNEAQ (reference sequence). Here the CDR3 reads CASSFSTDGYTF. The CDR3 DNA sequence: TGTGCCAGCAGCTTTTCGACAGATGGCTACACCTTC. Full variable domain (missing parts from reference TRBV7-9 and TRBJ1-2): DTGVSQNPRHKITKRGQNVTFRCDPISEHNRLYWYRQTLGQGPEFLTYFQNEAQLEKSRLLSDRFSAERPKGSFSTLEIQRTEQGDSAMYLCASSFSTDGYTFGSGTRLTVV.

The chain recombines TRBV6-4 with TRBJ2-5; no clear D gene. This CDR3 is built from 13 residues. The V gene's germline CDR1 is MRHNA and CDR2 SNTAGT. The V end was cut by 4 bases, the J end by 0 bases, with 6 bases between. The CDR3 loop reads CASSATYQETQYF. CDR3 DNA: TGTGCCAGCAGTGCCACGTACCAAGAGACCCAGTACTTC.

The chain joins TRBV6-5 to TRBJ2-5; D unclear. This CDR3 has 14 amino acids. V dropped 2 bases and J dropped 5 bases, with 12 bases sitting between them. In germline, CDR1 is MNHEY, CDR2 SVGAGI. This chain's CDR3 is CASSYNTARETQYF. The CDR3, as DNA: TGTGCCAGCAGTTACAACACAGCTCGGGAGACCCAGTACTTC.

This chain links TRBV27 with TRBJ1-2; the match to TRBD1 covers 10 bases. This CDR3 spans 14 amino acids. V trimming: 5 bases; J trimming: 4 bases; junction bases outside the gene matches: 4. Germline CDR1 reads MNHEY; CDR2 reads SMNVEV (reference sequence). CDR3 sequence: CASSPRTGGYGYTF. CDR3 DNA: TGTGCCAGCAGTCCCCGGACAGGGGGCTATGGCTACACCTTC.

The chain is built from TRBV18 and TRBJ1-2, with no clear D. The V gene lost 3 bases and the J gene lost 1 base, with 9 bases spanning the gap. CDR1 is KGHSH and CDR2 is LQKENI in the germline V gene. The CDR3 is made up of 14 amino acids. CDR3 protein: CASSPQDGNYGYTF. The CDR3 region has the DNA TGTGCCAGCTCACCCCAGGACGGTAACTATGGCTACACCTTC. Full variable domain (rest looked up from reference TRBV18 and TRBJ1-2): NAGVMQNPRHLVRRRGQEARLRCSPMKGHSHVYWYRQLPEEGLKFMVYLQKENIIDESGMPKERFSAEFPKEGPSILRIQQVVRGDSAAYFCASSPQDGNYGYTFGSGTRLTVV.

The V call is TRBV7-9, the J call TRBJ2-7; the match to TRBD1 covers 8 bases. The germline V gene has CDR1 SEHNR and CDR2 FQNEAQ (reference sequence). The CDR3 is 16 amino acids. J was trimmed by 1 base and V by 0 bases; bases with no gene match: 5. CDR3: CASSLATGGRSYEQYF. The CDR3 DNA is TGTGCCAGCAGCTTAGCAACAGGGGGAAGGTCCTACGAGCAGTACTTC.

Turning to this clone: Other DNA sequences of this sample code for an identical CDR3. The chain couples TRBV7-3 to TRBJ2-3; D call uncertain. Trimming pared 4 bases from V and 6 bases from J, leaving 8 bases between. The CDR3 is 12 residues long. The germline V gene encodes CDR1 SGHTA and CDR2 FQGTGA. CDR3 sequence (DNA): TGTGCCAGCAGCTCACCCCCGGATACGCAGTATTTT. Its translation: CASSSPPDTQYF.

This clone was observed a single time. The chain links TRBV11-2 to TRBJ2-3, with 16 positions matching TRBD2. Trimming at V came to 1 base and at J to 5 bases, leaving 3 bases not matched to a gene. Germline CDR1 reads SGHAT; CDR2 reads FQNNGV. This CDR3 region has 17 residues. The DNA for the CDR3 is TGTGCCAGCAGCTTAGGGGGACTAGCGGGAGGGTTAGATACGCAGTATTTT. Its protein product is CASSLGGLAGGLDTQYF.

The CDR3 region is CASKRSPGPDTQYF. CDR3 DNA sequence: TGTGCCAGTAAACGGTCCCCGGGCCCAGATACGCAGTATTTT. This chain links TRBV19 with TRBJ2-3, with D unclear. The CDR3 totals 14 residues. CDR1 is LNHDA and CDR2 is SQIVND in the germline V gene (reference sequence). Trimming removed 7 bases at V and 4 bases at J, with 15 bases between.

This chain joins TRBV6-6 and TRBJ2-1; 9 bases are a match to TRBD1. Germline V CDR1 and CDR2: MNHNY, SVGAGI (reference sequence). J was trimmed by 0 bases and V by 6 bases; bases with no gene match: 6. The CDR3 spans 16 residues. CDR3 coding DNA: TGTGCCAGCAGGGGACAGGGCTCTACCTCCTACAATGAGCAGTTCTTC. It yields the protein CASRGQGSTSYNEQFF.

The gene calls are TRBV7-6 and TRBJ2-2, with D possibly TRBD1 on 5 matching bases. V dropped 1 base and J dropped 8 bases, with 8 bases sitting between them. The CDR3 is 13 amino acids. Germline CDR1 reads SGHVS; CDR2 reads FNYEAQ. DNA of the CDR3: TGTGCCAGCAGCTTAGATCAGGGAGGGGAGCTGTTTTTT. Its translation is CASSLDQGGELFF.

The rearrangement joins TRBV5-1 to TRBJ1-3; 9 bases map to TRBD1. The CDR3 runs 16 residues. Looked up from germline, CDR1 is SGHRS and CDR2 is YFSETQ. Germline trimming cut 5 bases from V and 0 bases from J; bases unmatched to any gene: 6. The CDR3 spells CASRTGTGISGNTIYF. Here the CDR3 DNA reads TGCGCCAGCAGAACCGGGACAGGGATCTCTGGAAACACCATATATTTT.

This chain joins TRBV13 and TRBJ2-7; D gene unclear. CDR3 length: 15 amino acids. Per germline, CDR1 PRHDT and CDR2 FYEKMQ (reference sequence). V lost 1 base to trimming and J lost 2 bases, with 12 bases between them. CDR3 DNA sequence: TGTGCCAGCAGCTTAGTTGTAAGGCAGCCCTACGAGCAGTACTTC. Amino acid sequence: CASSLVVRQPYEQYF.